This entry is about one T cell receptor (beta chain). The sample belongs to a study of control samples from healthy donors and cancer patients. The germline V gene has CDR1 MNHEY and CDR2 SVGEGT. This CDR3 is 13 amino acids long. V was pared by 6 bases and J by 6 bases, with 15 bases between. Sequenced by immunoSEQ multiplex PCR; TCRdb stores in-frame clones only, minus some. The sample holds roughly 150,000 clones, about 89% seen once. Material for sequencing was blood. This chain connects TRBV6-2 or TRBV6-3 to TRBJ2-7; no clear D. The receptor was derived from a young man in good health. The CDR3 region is CASSHDATFEQYF. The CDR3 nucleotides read TGTGCCAGCAGCCACGACGCTACTTTCGAGCAGTACTTC.